This is a list of T cell receptor beta chains from one sample in a study of vaccination and CD4 T cells after COVID-19. These receptors lack a known antigen. TCRdb re-derived calls from the PCR reads in MiXCR, one entry per CDR3 protein. The table has under 10,000 distinct CDR3 sequences, roughly 30% seen once. Sequencing used CD4+ T cells from blood, cultured in vitro. The receptors originated from a human donor in good health. The CDR3 runs from the conserved cysteine through the conserved F or W. The order of the fields is CDR3 length, D gene, J gene, clone size, V gene, CDR3 protein, CDR3 DNA. D genes are given only for firm matches. Only part of the rows carry a size: once, few, many, or a class if the clone is expanded.

>14|-|TRBJ1-5|-|TRBV5-4
CASSLAPDHQPQHF
TGTGCCAGCAGCTTGGCCCCGGACCATCAGCCCCAGCATTTT
>14|-|TRBJ1-2|-|TRBV20-1
CSAGVPLGHQGYTF
TGCAGTGCTGGAGTACCCCTGGGACATCAAGGCTACACCTTC
>15|TRBD1|TRBJ2-1|-|TRBV15
CATSMGQGVRDEQFF
TGTGCCACCAGCATGGGACAGGGGGTTCGCGATGAGCAGTTCTTC
>14|-|TRBJ2-5|few|TRBV28
CASSLSKVGKTQYF
TGTGCCAGCAGTTTATCGAAGGTGGGAAAGACCCAGTACTTC
>17|-|TRBJ2-7|-|TRBV20-1
CSARDPRGSKGSYEQYF
TGCAGTGCTAGAGATCCTCGAGGGAGTAAGGGATCCTACGAGCAGTACTTC
>16|TRBD1|TRBJ2-5|-|TRBV19
CASSRGTGTRSETQYF
TGTGCCAGTAGTAGGGGGACAGGGACAAGGTCGGAGACCCAGTACTTC
>14|-|TRBJ2-5|few|TRBV2
CASSVGGPWESQYF
TGTGCCAGCAGTGTCGGCGGTCCTTGGGAAAGCCAGTACTTC
>14|-|TRBJ1-6|-|TRBV28
CAHRPGQSNSPLHF
TGTGCCCACCGCCCGGGGCAGAGCAATTCACCCCTCCACTTT
>13|TRBD2|TRBJ2-5|-|TRBV20-1
CSAKGTSEETQYF
TGCAGTGCTAAAGGGACTAGCGAAGAGACCCAGTACTTC
>13|-|TRBJ1-2|-|TRBV20-1
CSARGLGNYGYTF
TGCAGTGCTAGGGGACTGGGGAACTATGGCTACACCTTC
>17|-|TRBJ1-6|-|TRBV6-5
CASSYSIWGSYNSPLHF
TGTGCCAGCAGTTACTCGATTTGGGGATCCTATAATTCACCCCTCCACTTT
>13|TRBD1|TRBJ1-6|few|TRBV30
CARDRDHNSPLHF
TGTGCCAGAGACAGGGACCACAATTCACCCCTCCACTTT
>14|TRBD1|TRBJ2-7|few|TRBV5-4
CASSHRDRAYEQYF
TGTGCCAGCAGCCACCGGGACAGAGCCTACGAGCAGTACTTC
>15|-|TRBJ1-6|-|TRBV28
CASSLSDDRFSPLHF
TGTGCCAGCAGTTTAAGCGATGACAGGTTTTCACCCCTCCACTTT
>15|-|TRBJ1-6|-|TRBV20-1
CSARGGELANSPLHF
TGCAGTGCTAGGGGGGGGGAATTGGCCAATTCACCCCTCCACTTT
>15|-|TRBJ1-2|few|TRBV11-2
CASSPTGTRLGGYTF
TGTGCCAGCAGCCCAACCGGGACTCGCCTCGGAGGCTACACCTTC
>14|TRBD1|TRBJ1-1|-|TRBV20-1
CSARLQGMNTEAFF
TGCAGTGCTCGACTACAGGGGATGAACACTGAAGCTTTCTTT
>13|-|TRBJ1-5|-|TRBV6-1
CASSLTRNQPQHF
TGTGCCAGCAGCCTCACTCGAAATCAGCCCCAGCATTTT
>16|TRBD2|TRBJ2-1|-|TRBV6-1
CASSSSLAGTFNEQFF
TGTGCCAGCAGCTCCTCTCTAGCGGGGACCTTCAATGAGCAGTTCTTC
>15|-|TRBJ2-3|-|TRBV9
CASSFRVGETDTQYF
TGTGCCAGCAGCTTCAGGGTAGGTGAGACAGATACGCAGTATTTT
>16|TRBD1|TRBJ1-2|-|TRBV28
CASSLTHSTGGYGYTF
TGTGCCAGCAGTTTAACCCATTCGACAGGGGGCTATGGCTACACCTTC
>12|-|TRBJ2-1|few|TRBV20-1
CSAGGGRNEQFF
TGCAGTGCTGGGGGGGGGCGTAATGAGCAGTTCTTC